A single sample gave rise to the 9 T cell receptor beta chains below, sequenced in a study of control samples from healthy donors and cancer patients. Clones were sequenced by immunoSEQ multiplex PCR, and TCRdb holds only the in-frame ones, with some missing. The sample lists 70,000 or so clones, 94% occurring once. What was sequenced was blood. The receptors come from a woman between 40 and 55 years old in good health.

CDR3 in DNA: TGCGCCAGCAGCCACGAAGGCAGAGAGGGGGCGTCGCATGGCTACACCTTC. It is translated as CASSHEGREGASHGYTF. The genes are TRBV4-1 and TRBJ1-2; 7 bases match TRBD1. Germline CDR1 is MGHRA and CDR2 is YSYEKL. This CDR3 has 17 amino acids. With V trimmed by 3 bases and J by 6 bases, 16 bases remained unmatched.

The CDR3 region is CASSSGQTFYEQYF. DNA of the CDR3: TGCGCCAGCAGCTCGGGACAGACTTTCTACGAGCAGTACTTC. This rearrangement joins TRBV5-1 to TRBJ2-7, with 7 nucleotides matching TRBD1. CDR3 size: 14 residues. Germline assignment: CDR1 SGHRS and CDR2 YFSETQ. The ends lost 3 bases at V and 3 bases at J; junction bases unmatched: 6.

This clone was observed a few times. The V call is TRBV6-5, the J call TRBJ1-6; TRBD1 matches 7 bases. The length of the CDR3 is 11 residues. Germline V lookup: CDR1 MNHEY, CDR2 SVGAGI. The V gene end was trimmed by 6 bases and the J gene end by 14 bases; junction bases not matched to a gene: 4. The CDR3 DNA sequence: TGTGCCAGCAGACAGGGGACCACCCTCCACTTT. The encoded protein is CASRQGTTLHF.

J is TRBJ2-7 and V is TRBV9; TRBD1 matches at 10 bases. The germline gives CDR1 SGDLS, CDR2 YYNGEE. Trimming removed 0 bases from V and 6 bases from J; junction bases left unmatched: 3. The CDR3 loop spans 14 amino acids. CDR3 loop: CASSVGQGASEQYF. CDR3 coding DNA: TGTGCCAGCAGCGTAGGACAGGGGGCGTCCGAGCAGTACTTC.

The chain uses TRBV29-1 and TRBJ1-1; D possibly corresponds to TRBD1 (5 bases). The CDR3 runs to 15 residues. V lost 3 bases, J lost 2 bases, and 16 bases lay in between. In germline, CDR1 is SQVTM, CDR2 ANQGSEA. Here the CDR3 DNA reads TGCAGCGTTGATAATGGGGCGGGAGGAAACACTGAAGCTTTCTTT. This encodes CSVDNGAGGNTEAFF.

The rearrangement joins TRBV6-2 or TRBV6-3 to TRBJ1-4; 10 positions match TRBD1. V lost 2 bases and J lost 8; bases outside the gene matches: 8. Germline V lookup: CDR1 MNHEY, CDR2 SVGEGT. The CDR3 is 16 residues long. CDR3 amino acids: CASSYIRDRGNEKLFF. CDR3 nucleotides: TGTGCCAGCAGTTACATTCGGGACAGGGGAAACGAAAAACTGTTTTTT.

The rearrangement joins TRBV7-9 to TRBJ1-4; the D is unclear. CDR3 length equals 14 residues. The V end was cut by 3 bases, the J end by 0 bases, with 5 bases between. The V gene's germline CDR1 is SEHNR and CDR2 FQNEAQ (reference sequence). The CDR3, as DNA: TGTGCCAGCAGCTTCGGCACAACTAATGAAAAACTGTTTTTT. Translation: CASSFGTTNEKLFF.

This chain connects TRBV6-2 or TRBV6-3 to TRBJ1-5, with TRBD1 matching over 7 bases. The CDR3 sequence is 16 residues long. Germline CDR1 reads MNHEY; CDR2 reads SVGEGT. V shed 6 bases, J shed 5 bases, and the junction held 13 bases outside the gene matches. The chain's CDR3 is CASSPQGVSPHQPQHF. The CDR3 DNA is TGTGCCAGCAGCCCTCAGGGGGTCTCTCCTCATCAGCCCCAGCATTTT.

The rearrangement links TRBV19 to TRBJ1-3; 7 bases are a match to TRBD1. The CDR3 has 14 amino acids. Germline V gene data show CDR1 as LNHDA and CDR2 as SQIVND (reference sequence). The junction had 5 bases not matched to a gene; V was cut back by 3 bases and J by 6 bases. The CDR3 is CASSMGTVTNTIYF. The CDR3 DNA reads TGTGCCAGTAGTATGGGGACAGTCACAAACACCATATATTTT.